This is a list of T cell receptor beta chains from one sample in a study of blood T cell repertoires in COVID-19. Generated by immunoSEQ multiplex PCR, the TCRdb table keeps only in-frame clones and is missing some. The repertoire holds around 97,000 clones, with more than 85% as singletons. Sequencing input: peripheral blood. These receptors were collected from a human donor in a cohort sampled during active COVID-19. Both conserved end residues are part of each CDR3. The order of the fields is V gene, J gene, D gene, CDR3 DNA, CDR3 protein. D genes are given only for firm matches.

v_gene: TRBV7-3; j_gene: TRBJ2-1; d_gene: NA; CDR3nt: TGTGCCAGCAGCTTCGACATTTTTCGTTCCTACAATGAGCAGTTCTTC; CDR3aa: CASSFDIFRSYNEQFF
v_gene: TRBV6-5; j_gene: TRBJ1-5; d_gene: TRBD1; CDR3nt: TGTGCCAGCAGGACAGGGCGCAATCAGCCCCAGCATTTT; CDR3aa: CASRTGRNQPQHF
v_gene: TRBV9; j_gene: TRBJ2-3; d_gene: TRBD1; CDR3nt: TGTGCCAGCAGCGTAGAGGGGTCGGGGACAGGATCGCAGTATTTT; CDR3aa: CASSVEGSGTGSQYF
v_gene: TRBV9; j_gene: TRBJ1-5; d_gene: TRBD1; CDR3nt: TGTGCCAGCAGCGAAGGCAGACAGGGGCCCAATCAGCCCCAGCATTTT; CDR3aa: CASSEGRQGPNQPQHF
v_gene: TRBV27; j_gene: TRBJ2-7; d_gene: NA; CDR3nt: TGTGCCAGCAGTTTATCGGAGGGCGTCGTGTCCTACGAGCAGTACTTC; CDR3aa: CASSLSEGVVSYEQYF
v_gene: TRBV18; j_gene: TRBJ2-7; d_gene: TRBD1; CDR3nt: TGTGCCAGCTCACCCCGGACAGGAGACTACGAGCAGTACTTC; CDR3aa: CASSPRTGDYEQYF
v_gene: TRBV27; j_gene: TRBJ1-6; d_gene: TRBD1; CDR3nt: TGTGCCAGCAGTTTAATGTTGACAGGGGCCGTCTATAATTCACCCCTCCACTTT; CDR3aa: CASSLMLTGAVYNSPLHF
v_gene: TRBV2; j_gene: TRBJ2-3; d_gene: NA; CDR3nt: TGTGCCAGCAGTGAAAGCGGAAGCACAGATACGCAGTATTTT; CDR3aa: CASSESGSTDTQYF
v_gene: TRBV28; j_gene: TRBJ2-6; d_gene: NA; CDR3nt: TGTGCCAGCAGTTTACCGGCAGGGGCTGGGGCCAACGTCCTGACTTTC; CDR3aa: CASSLPAGAGANVLTF
v_gene: TRBV28; j_gene: TRBJ1-2; d_gene: TRBD1; CDR3nt: TGTGCCACCAATCCCGGGACAGGGGTATATGGCTACACCTTC; CDR3aa: CATNPGTGVYGYTF